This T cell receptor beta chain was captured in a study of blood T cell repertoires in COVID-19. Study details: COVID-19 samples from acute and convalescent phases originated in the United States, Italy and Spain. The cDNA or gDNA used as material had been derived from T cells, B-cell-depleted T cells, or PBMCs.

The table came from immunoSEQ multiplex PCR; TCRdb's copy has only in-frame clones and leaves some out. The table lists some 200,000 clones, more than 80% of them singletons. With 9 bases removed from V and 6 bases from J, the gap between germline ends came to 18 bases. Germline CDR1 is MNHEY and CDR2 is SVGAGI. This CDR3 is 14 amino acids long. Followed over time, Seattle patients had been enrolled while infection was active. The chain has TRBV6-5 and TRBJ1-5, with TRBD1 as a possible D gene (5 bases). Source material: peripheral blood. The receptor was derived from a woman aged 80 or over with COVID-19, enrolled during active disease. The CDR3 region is CARAGGGDGQPQHF. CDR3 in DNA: TGTGCCAGAGCGGGCGGGGGAGATGGTCAGCCCCAGCATTTT.